A selection of T cell receptor beta chains follows, all from one sample in a study of OX40 agonist ivuxolimab in advanced cancers. Assay: immunoSEQ multiplex PCR; the TCRdb copy retains only in-frame clones and omits some. This table has tens of thousands of clones, over 65% appearing once. The sample here was CD4+ or CD8+ T cells sorted from blood, taken in a trial of the OX40 agonist ivuxolimab. All receptors derive from an adult with an advanced solid tumor such as melanoma, head and neck, liver or kidney cancer. Each CDR3 is given with its conserved first and last residue. The D gene is left open where the match is weak. Clone size is given for some rows only: seen once, a few or many times, or a class if the clone is expanded.

size: -; J: TRBJ1-2; V: TRBV18; D: TRBD1; DNA: TGTGCCAGCTCACCTACCAGGGGGCGTAATGGCTACACCTTC; CDR3: CASSPTRGRNGYTF
size: -; J: TRBJ1-2; V: TRBV4-2; D: -; DNA: TGTGCCAGCAGCCAAGATGATGAAGGGGTGGGTTATGGCTACACCTTC; CDR3: CASSQDDEGVGYGYTF
size: -; J: TRBJ2-7; V: TRBV18; D: -; DNA: TGTGCCAGCTCATCGGAACGCGGCGGGTACGAGCAGTACTTC; CDR3: CASSSERGGYEQYF
size: -; J: TRBJ1-1; V: TRBV5-1; D: TRBD1; DNA: TGCGCCAGCAGCCTCCTCAGCCAGACAGGGCATACTGAAGCTTTCTTT; CDR3: CASSLLSQTGHTEAFF
size: -; J: TRBJ1-6; V: TRBV7-2; D: -; DNA: TGTGCCAGCAGCCAGAGTACCACACCCCTCCACTTT; CDR3: CASSQSTTPLHF
size: -; J: TRBJ2-5; V: TRBV7-2; D: TRBD2; DNA: TGTGCCAGCAGCTTGGGGGTCGACGGGGGGTCAGAGACCCAGTACTTC; CDR3: CASSLGVDGGSETQYF
size: -; J: TRBJ2-2; V: TRBV7-7; D: TRBD2; DNA: TGTGCTAGCACGCGGGGGGAGGCCACCGGGGAGCTGTTTTTT; CDR3: CASTRGEATGELFF
size: -; J: TRBJ1-1; V: TRBV6-5; D: TRBD1; DNA: TGTGCCAGCAGTAAACAGGGGGCGGGGAACACTGAAGCTTTCTTT; CDR3: CASSKQGAGNTEAFF
size: -; J: TRBJ2-6; V: TRBV11-1; D: -; DNA: TGTGCCAGCAGCTCCCGTGCGGTAGCAAGCTCTGGGGCCAACGTCCTGACTTTC; CDR3: CASSSRAVASSGANVLTF
size: few; J: TRBJ2-7; V: TRBV6-5; D: TRBD1; DNA: TGTGCCAGCAGAGAAAGGGGGCCCTACGAGCAGTACTTC; CDR3: CASRERGPYEQYF
size: -; J: TRBJ1-5; V: TRBV19; D: -; DNA: TGTGCCAGCCCACTGCCGTCCAATCAGCCCCAGCATTTT; CDR3: CASPLPSNQPQHF
size: -; J: TRBJ2-5; V: TRBV7-2; D: TRBD2; DNA: TGTGCCAGCGGATTGAATAGCGGGGGGTTCCAAGAGACCCAGTACTTC; CDR3: CASGLNSGGFQETQYF
size: -; J: TRBJ2-7; V: TRBV1; D: -; DNA: TGCACCAGCTCAGAGGGGACTCTTCCCCACGAGCAGTACTTC; CDR3: CTSSEGTLPHEQYF
size: -; J: TRBJ2-5; V: TRBV29-1; D: -; DNA: TGCAGCGTTGAATCCAGGGGGGGAGAGACCCAGTACTTC; CDR3: CSVESRGGETQYF
size: -; J: TRBJ2-4; V: TRBV7-2; D: TRBD1; DNA: TGTGCCAGCAGCTTCCCGACAGGGAAGCAGTACTTC; CDR3: CASSFPTGKQYF
size: -; J: TRBJ1-1; V: TRBV5-1; D: -; DNA: TGCGCCAGCAGCCCCCCGACAGGGAACACTGAAGCTTTCTTT; CDR3: CASSPPTGNTEAFF
size: -; J: TRBJ2-2; V: TRBV6-5; D: -; DNA: TGTGCCAGCATAGAGTTTCCGAACACCGGGGAGCTGTTTTTT; CDR3: CASIEFPNTGELFF
size: few; J: TRBJ2-3; V: TRBV6-1; D: TRBD1; DNA: TGTGCCAGTGACAGGGACATTCCCGGCACAGATACGCAGTATTTT; CDR3: CASDRDIPGTDTQYF
size: -; J: TRBJ1-3; V: TRBV2; D: -; DNA: TGTGCCAGCACCGGGGCGGGAAACACCATATATTTT; CDR3: CASTGAGNTIYF
size: -; J: TRBJ1-6; V: TRBV10-3; D: TRBD1; DNA: TGTGCCATCAGTGAAGGGACAGGGGCCCACGGAGGCTCACCCCTCCACTTT; CDR3: CAISEGTGAHGGSPLHF
size: -; J: TRBJ1-3; V: TRBV21-1; D: -; DNA: TGTGCCAGCAGCATGGAGACAGGGGGAAACACCATATATTTT; CDR3: CASSMETGGNTIYF
size: -; J: TRBJ1-3; V: TRBV19; D: TRBD1; DNA: TGTGCCAGTACCAACCGACCGGGACAGGGGCTGTTATTTGGAAACACCATATATTTT; CDR3: CASTNRPGQGLLFGNTIYF
size: once; J: TRBJ2-1; V: TRBV2; D: -; DNA: TGTGCCAGCACCACGCGGTCCAGCTCCTACAATGAGCAGTTCTTC; CDR3: CASTTRSSSYNEQFF
size: -; J: TRBJ1-5; V: TRBV27; D: -; DNA: TGTGCCAGCAGTTACCGGGGCAGCTATAGCAATCAGCCCCAGCATTTT; CDR3: CASSYRGSYSNQPQHF
size: -; J: TRBJ2-3; V: TRBV18; D: TRBD2; DNA: TGTGCCAGCTCACCACTTAGCGGGGCCGCCACAGATACGCAGTATTTT; CDR3: CASSPLSGAATDTQYF
size: -; J: TRBJ1-2; V: TRBV19; D: -; DNA: TGTGCCAGTAGTCCACAGCCTGGGGGCTACACCTTC; CDR3: CASSPQPGGYTF
size: many; J: TRBJ1-2; V: TRBV5-1; D: -; DNA: TGCGCCAGCAGCCAAAACCCAGGGGAATGGTATGGCTACACCTTC; CDR3: CASSQNPGEWYGYTF
size: -; J: TRBJ2-7; V: TRBV7-9; D: -; DNA: TGTGCCAGCAGCCCCTGGAAGGGATCAAACTACGAGCAGTACTTC; CDR3: CASSPWKGSNYEQYF
size: -; J: TRBJ1-6; V: TRBV7-2; D: -; DNA: TGTGCCAGCAGCTTACTGGGACGTAATTCACCCCTCCACTTT; CDR3: CASSLLGRNSPLHF
size: once; J: TRBJ1-1; V: TRBV10-1; D: -; DNA: TGCGCCACTAAGGCATCGGGGGACACTGAAGCTTTCTTT; CDR3: CATKASGDTEAFF
size: once; J: TRBJ2-3; V: TRBV4-1; D: TRBD1; DNA: TGCGCCAGCAGCCAAACAGGGGGCACAGATACGCAGTATTTT; CDR3: CASSQTGGTDTQYF
size: -; J: TRBJ1-3; V: TRBV7-6; D: -; DNA: TGTGCCAGCAGTTGGAAACTGGACAACACCATATATTTT; CDR3: CASSWKLDNTIYF
size: -; J: TRBJ2-3; V: TRBV9; D: -; DNA: TGTGCCAGCAGCGTAGAGACGTACACAGATACGCAGTATTTT; CDR3: CASSVETYTDTQYF
size: -; J: TRBJ2-3; V: TRBV5-1; D: TRBD2; DNA: TGCGCCAGCCGGAGCGGGGGGAGTTGGACAGATACGCAGTATTTT; CDR3: CASRSGGSWTDTQYF
size: -; J: TRBJ1-4; V: TRBV7-6; D: TRBD1; DNA: TGTGCCAGCAGCGATACAGGGGCAACTAATGAAAAACTGTTTTTT; CDR3: CASSDTGATNEKLFF
size: -; J: TRBJ1-6; V: TRBV7-9; D: -; DNA: TGTGCCAGCAGCTCACACGCCGGGAAAGTGCGTAATTCACCCCTCCACTTT; CDR3: CASSSHAGKVRNSPLHF
size: -; J: TRBJ2-1; V: TRBV7-9; D: TRBD2; DNA: TGTGCCAGCAGCTCCGGACTAGCGGGAAGCAATGAGCAGTTCTTC; CDR3: CASSSGLAGSNEQFF
size: -; J: TRBJ1-4; V: TRBV18; D: -; DNA: TGTGCCAGCTCACCACTTCCGAATACAGCAGGTGAAAAACTGTTTTTT; CDR3: CASSPLPNTAGEKLFF
size: -; J: TRBJ1-2; V: TRBV4-1; D: TRBD1; DNA: TGCGCCAGCAGCCAAGCGTCCCGGGACAGTAACTATGGCTACACCTTC; CDR3: CASSQASRDSNYGYTF
size: -; J: TRBJ2-3; V: TRBV7-2; D: TRBD2; DNA: TGTGCCAGCAGCTCCCTAGCGGGGGGGTACACAGATACGCAGTATTTT; CDR3: CASSSLAGGYTDTQYF
size: few; J: TRBJ1-1; V: TRBV2; D: -; DNA: TGTGCCAGCAGCTTGTTAAGTCCGGCGAACACTGAAGCTTTCTTT; CDR3: CASSLLSPANTEAFF